A single sample gave rise to the 20 T cell receptor beta chains below, sequenced in a study of blood T cell repertoires in COVID-19. Profiled with immunoSEQ multiplex PCR; TCRdb holds only in-frame clones, not every one. The sample yields over 200,000 clones, about 86% seen once. Sequencing was performed on PBMCs or T cells enriched from blood (not recorded which). These TCRs come from a woman in her 30s who had been exposed to COVID-19.

Comment on this clone: Compared with germline, one end of the junction differs, possibly owing to a read error. The chain carries TRBV2 and TRBJ1-1, with D tentatively TRBD1 (5 bases). Germline CDR1 and CDR2: SNHLY and FYNNEI. CDR3 length: 14 residues. The CDR3: CASIEQAMNTEAFF. The CDR3 DNA sequence: TGTGCCAGCATTGAACAGGCGATGAACACTGAAGCTTTCTTT.

The chain is built from TRBV5-4 and TRBJ2-7, with 9 positions matching TRBD1. CDR1 and CDR2 (germline): SGHNT, YYREEE (reference sequence). The V segment lost 3 bases and the J segment 3 bases; nucleotides outside the gene matches: 1. This CDR3 region has 13 residues. The CDR3, as DNA: TGTGCCAGCAGCTGGGGACAGGGCTACGAGCAGTACTTC. Translating it yields CASSWGQGYEQYF.

The chain uses TRBV7-9 and TRBJ1-3, with D unclear. The CDR3 consists of 16 residues. Trimming left V 5 bases short and J 4 bases short, with 18 bases between. CDR1 and CDR2 (germline): SEHNR, FQNEAQ (reference sequence). The CDR3 DNA follows: TGTGCCAGCAGCCTAAAACGCGGGGAAACGGGAAACACCATATATTTT. Its protein product is CASSLKRGETGNTIYF.

This clone was seen a handful of times. The chain carries TRBV5-6 and TRBJ1-1; 7 bases agree with TRBD1. The CDR3 is 17 amino acids. CDR1 SGHDT and CDR2 YYEEEE come from the germline V gene. V dropped 0 bases and J dropped 0; count of bases not matched to a gene: 8. In DNA, the CDR3 is TGTGCCAGCAGCTTGGAAGGGGGACAGTCAATGAACACTGAAGCTTTCTTT. It encodes CASSLEGGQSMNTEAFF. Full variable domain (rest looked up from reference TRBV5-6 and TRBJ1-1): DAGVTQSPTHLIKTRGQQVTLRCSPKSGHDTVSWYQQALGQGPQFIFQYYEEEERQRGNFPDRFSGHQFPNYSSELNVNALLLGDSALYLCASSLEGGQSMNTEAFFGQGTRLTVV.

Note on this clone: Other nucleotide sequences in the sample specify the same CDR3. V is TRBV6-5 and J is TRBJ2-5; tentative D call: TRBD2 (5 bases). V was pared by 0 bases and J by 5 bases, with 13 bases between. The length of the CDR3 is 15 residues. CDR1 and CDR2 (germline): MNHEY, SVGAGI. CDR3 bases: TGTGCCAGCAGTTACTCCTCGTTGGGCGGGGAGACCCAGTACTTC. Encoded protein: CASSYSSLGGETQYF.

The V call is TRBV5-1, the J call TRBJ2-5, with 8 nucleotides matching TRBD1. Germline-derived CDR1 and CDR2 are SGHRS and YFSETQ. With V trimmed by 4 bases and J by 8 bases, 7 bases remained unmatched. This CDR3 comprises 13 residues. The CDR3 region has the DNA TGCGCCAGCAGCCCGGAGGGGACAGGAACCCAGTACTTC. As protein: CASSPEGTGTQYF. The full variable domain, its missing parts supplied by reference TRBV5-1 and TRBJ2-5, is KAGVTQTPRYLIKTRGQQVTLSCSPISGHRSVSWYQQTPGQGLQFLFEYFSETQRNKGNFPGRFSGRQFSNSRSEMNVSTLELGDSALYLCASSPEGTGTQYFGPGTRLLVL.

V usage is TRBV27 and J usage is TRBJ2-1; a possible D gene is TRBD1 (6 bases). CDR1 and CDR2 (germline): MNHEY, SMNVEV (reference sequence). The CDR3 is 15 residues long. V was trimmed by 5 bases and J by 7 bases, leaving 18 bases between them. CDR3 in amino acids: CASSISPLGANEQFF. In DNA, the CDR3 is TGTGCCAGCAGTATCTCTCCCCTGGGGGCGAATGAGCAGTTCTTC.

The chain links TRBV6-5 to TRBJ2-3, with TRBD1 as a possible D gene (6 bases). CDR3 length: 13 residues. V gave up 6 bases and J gave up 3 bases, with 10 bases separating them. CDR1 is MNHEY, CDR2 SVGAGI, per germline. The CDR3 nucleotides read TGTGCCAGCAGCTGGACAGAAACAGATACGCAGTATTTT. Encoded protein: CASSWTETDTQYF.

The V gene is TRBV9, the J gene TRBJ2-7; TRBD1 matches 8 bases. This CDR3 contains 15 residues. Germline trimming cut 3 bases from V and 5 bases from J; bases unmatched to any gene: 10. The V gene's germline CDR1 is SGDLS and CDR2 YYNGEE. The CDR3 region has the DNA TGTGCCAGCAGCGGATCGGACAGGGCCGGTGACGAGCAGTACTTC. This codes for CASSGSDRAGDEQYF.

This chain uses TRBV7-2 with TRBJ1-6; D possibly corresponds to TRBD1 (6 bases). V was clipped by 1 base and J by 7 bases, with 11 bases between them. The CDR3 has 15 amino acids. CDR1 and CDR2 from the germline V gene are SGHTA and FQGNSA. In DNA form, the CDR3 reads TGTGCCAGCAGCTTAGGGGGACATCCGAATTCACCCCTCCACTTT. This sequence encodes CASSLGGHPNSPLHF.

This sequence joins TRBV19 and TRBJ2-3, with TRBD1 identical over 8 bases. V gave up 8 bases and J gave up 4 bases; unmatched junction bases: 2. The CDR3 runs 12 residues. CDR1 and CDR2 (germline): LNHDA, SQIVND (reference sequence). The CDR3 coding sequence is TGTGCCAGTGGACAGGGTGCAGATACGCAGTATTTT. Protein: CASGQGADTQYF.

This clone occurred a few times. The gene calls are TRBV3-1 (or the pseudogene TRBV3-2) and TRBJ1-2; no clear D. Germline CDR1 is LGHDT and CDR2 is YNNKEL (reference sequence). Trimming cost V 0 bases and J 3 bases, with 11 bases left between them. The length of the CDR3 is 15 residues. CDR3 nucleotide sequence: TGTGCCAGCAGCCAAGATCCGGGTGGTGACTATGGCTACACCTTC. Translation: CASSQDPGGDYGYTF.

This chain uses TRBV5-1 with TRBJ1-2, with 10 bases matching TRBD1. Germline CDR1 SGHRS, CDR2 YFSETQ. V shed 4 bases and J 4 bases; nucleotides not matched to a gene: 7. The CDR3 loop spans 15 amino acids. CDR3 amino acids: CASSRGGTGAYGYTF. The CDR3 nucleotides are TGCGCCAGCAGCCGAGGCGGGACAGGGGCCTATGGCTACACCTTC.

V gene TRBV6-5 combines with J gene TRBJ1-2, with a possible D match to TRBD1 (6 bases). V lost 8 bases and J 8 bases, leaving 21 bases between the germline ends. CDR3 size: 14 residues. Germline V gene data show CDR1 as MNHEY and CDR2 as SVGAGI. In DNA form, the CDR3 reads TGTGCCAGCCTCCCCCCCTTGTGGGGGCGAGGCTACACCTTC. This sequence encodes CASLPPLWGRGYTF.

The chain links TRBV29-1 to TRBJ2-3; no firm D call. The CDR3 has 14 amino acids. V was cut by 4 bases and J by 2 bases, with 13 bases left in between. The V gene's germline CDR1 is SQVTM and CDR2 ANQGSEA. The CDR3 region has the DNA TGCAGCGTTGGCCTCGACACGACCACAGATACGCAGTATTTT. This codes for CSVGLDTTTDTQYF.

This chain joins TRBV15 and TRBJ2-5, with TRBD1 identical over 8 bases. This CDR3 spans 15 amino acids. Germline CDR1 and CDR2: LNHNV and YYDKDF (reference sequence). V lost 5 bases and J lost 2; bases outside the gene matches: 7. The CDR3 loop reads CATSDPGTGQETQYF. The CDR3 bases are TGTGCCACCAGCGACCCCGGGACAGGTCAAGAGACCCAGTACTTC. The entire variable domain, with the rest obtained from reference TRBV15 and TRBJ2-5, is as follows: DAMVIQNPRYQVTQFGKPVTLSCSQTLNHNVMYWYQQKSSQAPKLLFHYYDKDFNNEADTPDNFQSRRPNTSFCFLDIRSPGLGDTAMYLCATSDPGTGQETQYFGPGTRLLVL.

The genes are TRBV30 and TRBJ1-6; 9 nucleotides align to TRBD1. The germline CDR1 and CDR2 sequences are GTSNPN and SVGIG (reference sequence). V gave up 2 bases and J gave up 5 bases; unmatched junction bases: 7. CDR3 length: 16 amino acids. CDR3 DNA sequence: TGTGCCTGGAGTTTTGGACAGGGGAACCATAATTCACCCCTCCACTTT. Its translation: CAWSFGQGNHNSPLHF.

The chain couples TRBV29-1 to TRBJ1-1; 7 nucleotides align to TRBD1. The CDR3 has 11 residues. With 8 bases clipped from V and 6 bases from J, the junction kept 6 bases outside the gene matches. The germline V gene has CDR1 SQVTM and CDR2 ANQGSEA. Here the CDR3 DNA reads TGCAGCTTCCACAGGGGATCTGAAGCTTTCTTT. Its translation is CSFHRGSEAFF.

This clone was seen once. The chain employs TRBV11-3 and TRBJ1-1, with D perhaps TRBD1 (6 bases). Trimming left V 0 bases short and J 7 bases short, with 9 bases between. Germline CDR1 SGHNT, CDR2 YENEEA. The CDR3 loop spans 13 amino acids. The CDR3 reads CASSLDTGFEAFF. In nucleotides, the CDR3 is TGTGCCAGCAGCTTAGATACAGGGTTTGAAGCTTTCTTT.

In DNA form, the CDR3 reads TGTGCCAGCGGACTAGCGGGAAAAATATCCTACGAGCAGTACTTC. Its protein product is CASGLAGKISYEQYF. The chain is built from TRBV27 and TRBJ2-7; 12 positions match TRBD2. V was pared by 8 bases and J by 1 base, with 6 bases of the junction left unmatched. CDR3 length: 15 residues. CDR1 is MNHEY and CDR2 is SMNVEV in the germline V gene (reference sequence).